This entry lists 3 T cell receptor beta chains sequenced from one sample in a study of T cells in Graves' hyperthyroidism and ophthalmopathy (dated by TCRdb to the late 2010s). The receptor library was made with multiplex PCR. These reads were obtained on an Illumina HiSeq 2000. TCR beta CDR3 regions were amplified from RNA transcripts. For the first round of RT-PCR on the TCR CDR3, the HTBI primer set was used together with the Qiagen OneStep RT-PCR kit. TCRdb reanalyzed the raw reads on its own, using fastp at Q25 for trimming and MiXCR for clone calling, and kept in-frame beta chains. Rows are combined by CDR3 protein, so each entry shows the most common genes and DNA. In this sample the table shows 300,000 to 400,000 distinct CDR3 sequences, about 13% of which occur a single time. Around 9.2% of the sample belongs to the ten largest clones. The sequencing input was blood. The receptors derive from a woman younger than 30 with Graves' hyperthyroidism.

CDR3 amino acids: CASSQGGAGQYF. In DNA, the CDR3 is TGTGCCAGCAGCCAAGGGGGCGCGGGGCAGTACTTC. This chain uses TRBV3-1 with TRBJ2-7; D possibly matches TRBD1 or TRBD2 (5 bases each). This CDR3 region has 12 residues. In germline, CDR1 is LGHDT, CDR2 YNNKEL (reference sequence). V was trimmed by 1 base and J by 9 bases, leaving 10 bases between them.

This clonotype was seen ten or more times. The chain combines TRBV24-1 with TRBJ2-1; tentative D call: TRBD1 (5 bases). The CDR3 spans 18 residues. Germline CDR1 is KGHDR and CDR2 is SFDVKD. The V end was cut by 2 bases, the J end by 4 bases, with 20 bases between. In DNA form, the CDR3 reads TGTGCCACCAGTGATTCCGAACCTCACCGTAGACAGTACAATGAGCAGTTCTTC. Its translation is CATSDSEPHRRQYNEQFF.

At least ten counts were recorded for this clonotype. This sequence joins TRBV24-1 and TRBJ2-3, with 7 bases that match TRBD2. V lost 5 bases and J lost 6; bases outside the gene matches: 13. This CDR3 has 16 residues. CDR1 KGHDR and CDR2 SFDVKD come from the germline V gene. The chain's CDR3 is CATSVPAGSFMDTQYF. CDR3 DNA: TGTGCCACCAGTGTACCAGCGGGGTCGTTCATGGATACGCAGTATTTT.